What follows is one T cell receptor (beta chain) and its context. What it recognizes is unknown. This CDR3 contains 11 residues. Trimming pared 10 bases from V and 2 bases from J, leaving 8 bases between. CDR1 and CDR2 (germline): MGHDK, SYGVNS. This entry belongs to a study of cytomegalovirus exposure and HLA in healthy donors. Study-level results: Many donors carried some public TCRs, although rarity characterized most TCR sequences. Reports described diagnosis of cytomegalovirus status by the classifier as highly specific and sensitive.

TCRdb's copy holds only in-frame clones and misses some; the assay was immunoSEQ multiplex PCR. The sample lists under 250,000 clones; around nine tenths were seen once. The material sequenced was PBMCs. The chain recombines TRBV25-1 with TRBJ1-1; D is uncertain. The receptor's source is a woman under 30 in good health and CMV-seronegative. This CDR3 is CATNFNTEAFF. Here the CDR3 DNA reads TGTGCCACAAATTTCAACACTGAAGCTTTCTTT.